The clone carrying this T cell receptor (beta chain) has just a few counts. The data were obtained in a study of blood T cell repertoires in COVID-19. Looked up from germline, CDR1 is LNHDA and CDR2 is SQIVND (reference sequence). This CDR3 spans 14 amino acids. Deletions cut 5 bases from V and 3 bases from J, with 10 bases between. The method was immunoSEQ multiplex PCR; TCRdb's version includes in-frame clones alone and lacks a portion of them. The table lists about 180,000 clones, just over 85% of them singletons. The receptor was derived from a young woman who had recovered from COVID-19. The material sequenced was PBMCs or T cells enriched from blood (not recorded which). This chain links TRBV19 with TRBJ1-4; no reliable D call. DNA for the CDR3: TGTGCCAGTAGTTTGAGTGCTTCTAATGAAAAACTGTTTTTT. Translated, it gives CASSLSASNEKLFF.